This TCR beta chain comes out of a study of blood T cell repertoires in COVID-19. Whole-study context: Specimens from acute and convalescent COVID-19 originated in the United States, Italy and Spain. The cDNA or gDNA used as material had been derived from T cells, B-cell-depleted T cells, or PBMCs.

The CDR3 is 18 amino acids. CDR1 and CDR2 from the germline V gene are MDHEN and SYDVKM. With respect to this clone: One end of the junction fails to match germline, which may point to a read error. Other nucleotide sequences from this sample produce the same CDR3.

The authors' processing: Scientists estimated how many nucleated cells there were by amplifying reference gene primers. Here immunoSEQ multiplex PCR was the method, and the copy in TCRdb shows in-frame clones only, minus some. The DNA gave D and trimming, while V, J and clone size come from that table. This sample has about half a million clones; over 75% occur once, and the top ten carry approximately 2.9%. Material for sequencing was peripheral blood. The receptor was isolated from a human donor in a cohort sampled during active COVID-19. The J gene is TRBJ1-3, the V gene TRBV28, with 10 nucleotides matching TRBD1. CDR3 bases: TGTGCCAGCAGTTTAGGCTTTCTCGGGACAGGGGCTGGAAACACTATATATTTT. Its translation: CASSLGFLGTGAGNTIYF.